Each of the 3 T cell receptor beta chains below was sequenced from the same sample in a study of T cells expressing NK-cell markers. TCRdb re-called the 5' RACE reads and catalogs CDR3 proteins one per entry, DNA excluded. The sample includes a few hundred thousand distinct CDR3 sequences. Specimen: blood T cells: a sorted CD56 or NKG2C T cell subset, CD4+ or CD8+ T cells, or bulk PBMC T cells (not recorded which). The receptors shown here come from a woman aged 45-65 years in good health.

This chain connects TRBV9 to TRBJ2-1; as DNA is missing, the TRBD2 call by TCRdb cannot be tested. The CDR3 runs to 15 residues. CDR1 is SGDLS, CDR2 YYNGEE, per germline. CDR3 residues: CASMNQAGVGNEQFF.

The V gene is TRBV12-3 or TRBV12-4, the J gene TRBJ1-2; TCRdb picks TRBD1, but there is no DNA to check that call. The CDR3 consists of 13 residues. The CDR3 region is CASGTGLYYGYTF.

The chain has TRBV4-2 and TRBJ1-2; TCRdb gives TRBD1 as the D gene, but with no DNA this cannot be confirmed. The germline V gene has CDR1 LGHNA and CDR2 YNFKEQ. The CDR3 sequence is 14 residues long. CDR3 region: CASSQARDAYGYTF.